Below are 29 T cell receptor beta chains sequenced from a single sample in a study of OX40 agonist ivuxolimab in advanced cancers. Sequenced by immunoSEQ multiplex PCR; TCRdb stores in-frame clones only, minus some. Altogether about 48,000 clones are present, about four fifths being singletons, with the ten largest covering about 1.9%. The sequencing used CD4+ or CD8+ T cells sorted from blood, collected in a trial of the OX40 agonist ivuxolimab. The receptors stem from an adult with an advanced solid tumor such as melanoma, head and neck, liver or kidney cancer.

This clone was observed a single time. The chain links TRBV7-8 to TRBJ1-6; 7 nucleotides line up with TRBD1. V lost 5 bases, J lost 0 bases, and 7 bases stayed unmatched. From germline, CDR1 is SGHVS and CDR2 FQNEAQ. There are 17 residues in the CDR3. Written as DNA, the CDR3 is TGTGCCAGCAGCCGAAAACAGGGGAGCTCCTATAATTCACCCCTCCACTTT. Amino acid sequence: CASSRKQGSSYNSPLHF.

The chain joins TRBV11-1 to TRBJ1-3, with a tentative D call TRBD1 (5 bases). CDR1 and CDR2 from the germline V gene are SGHAT and FQDESV (reference sequence). V gave up 3 bases and J gave up 4 bases, with 13 bases separating them. The CDR3 contains 15 residues. The CDR3 protein is CASSLVGAAGNTIYF. DNA for the CDR3: TGTGCCAGCAGCTTGGTAGGGGCCGCAGGAAACACCATATATTTT.

The chain uses TRBV9 and TRBJ2-3, with D tentatively TRBD1 or TRBD2 (6 bases each). The CDR3 covers 14 residues. Germline loops: CDR1 SGDLS, CDR2 YYNGEE. V lost 1 base, J lost 6 bases, and 12 bases lay in between. The CDR3 region is CASSVKGGSDTQYF. The CDR3 DNA sequence: TGTGCCAGCAGCGTAAAGGGGGGCAGCGATACGCAGTATTTT.

The chain is built from TRBV6-5 and TRBJ1-4; D is uncertain. CDR1 is MNHEY, CDR2 SVGAGI, per germline. The CDR3 has 15 residues. The V gene lost 0 bases and the J gene lost 8 bases, with 13 bases spanning the gap. The CDR3 spells CASSYSIATREKLFF. The CDR3 DNA reads TGTGCCAGCAGTTACTCGATAGCGACGAGGGAAAAACTGTTTTTT.

The chain is built from TRBV7-2 and TRBJ1-4; D ambiguous. The germline CDR1 and CDR2 sequences are SGHTA and FQGNSA. This CDR3 is built from 13 residues. Trimming removed 1 base at V and 14 bases at J, with 14 bases between. The CDR3, as DNA: TGTGCCAGCAGCTTAGAATTCGCCCGGAACCTGTTTTTT. Translated: CASSLEFARNLFF.

The chain has TRBV5-4 and TRBJ2-1; D perhaps matches TRBD2 (6 bases). This CDR3 has 16 residues. V lost 0 bases, J lost 4 bases, and 14 bases lay in between. Germline CDR1 and CDR2: SGHNT and YYREEE (reference sequence). The CDR3 reads CASSLGIRGKYNEQFF. The DNA of the CDR3 is TGTGCCAGCAGCTTGGGGATCCGCGGGAAGTACAATGAGCAGTTCTTC. Full variable domain (outside the CDR3, taken from reference TRBV5-4 and TRBJ2-1): ETGVTQSPTHLIKTRGQQVTLRCSSQSGHNTVSWYQQALGQGPQFIFQYYREEENGRGNFPPRFSGLQFPNYSSELNVNALELDDSALYLCASSLGIRGKYNEQFFGPGTRLTVL.

The V and J genes are TRBV11-1 and TRBJ1-1; tentatively, D is TRBD1 (5 bases). Germline loops: CDR1 SGHAT, CDR2 FQDESV (reference sequence). This CDR3 has 16 residues. V was clipped by 5 bases and J by 2 bases, with 18 bases between them. For the CDR3, the DNA is TGTGCCAGCAGCACCCGGGGCCAAAATGGCAACACTGAAGCTTTCTTT. Translation: CASSTRGQNGNTEAFF.

This chain joins TRBV28 and TRBJ2-3, with 9 bases that match TRBD1. The germline CDR1 and CDR2 sequences are MDHEN and SYDVKM. The CDR3 is 13 residues long. The trim removed 11 bases at V and 6 bases at J, leaving 9 bases unmatched. In DNA form, the CDR3 reads TGTGCCTTGGGGGACAGGGTGTTTGATACGCAGTATTTT. This gives the protein CALGDRVFDTQYF.

The V and J genes are TRBV7-2 and TRBJ2-5, with D perhaps TRBD2 (5 bases). This CDR3 region has 13 residues. Germline CDR1 and CDR2: SGHTA and FQGNSA. The V end lost 4 bases, the J end lost 1 base, and 7 bases lay between the germline ends. CDR3 bases: TGTGCCAGCAGCTCGGGGAGCCAAGAGACCCAGTACTTC. It is translated as CASSSGSQETQYF.

This sequence joins TRBV5-8 and TRBJ1-4; D not certain. V was trimmed by 4 bases and J by 0 bases, leaving 10 bases between them. The CDR3 has 15 amino acids. Germline CDR1 and CDR2: SGHTS and YDEGEE. The CDR3 DNA sequence: TGTGCCAGCAGCCCCTACGGGGCAACTAATGAAAAACTGTTTTTT. Translation gives CASSPYGATNEKLFF.

V gene TRBV7-2 combines with J gene TRBJ1-1; TRBD1 is a possible D gene (5 bases). CDR1 SGHTA and CDR2 FQGNSA come from the germline V gene. The CDR3 contains 14 residues. The V and J ends lost 3 bases and 4 bases respectively, with 12 bases between them. The CDR3 nucleotides read TGTGCCAGCAGCTTTCGGCAGGGCTCCACTGAAGCTTTCTTT. This gives the protein CASSFRQGSTEAFF.

The V call is TRBV7-3, the J call TRBJ2-1, with TRBD2 identical over 8 bases. Germline CDR1 and CDR2: SGHTA and FQGTGA. The CDR3 is 16 amino acids. The trim removed 4 bases at V and 0 bases at J, leaving 5 bases unmatched. The CDR3 nucleotides are TGTGCCAGCAGCTCTACCAGCGGGAGCTCCTACAATGAGCAGTTCTTC. Its protein product is CASSSTSGSSYNEQFF.

This clone was picked up one time. This rearrangement joins TRBV4-2 to TRBJ2-7; 9 bases fit TRBD1. Germline assignment: CDR1 LGHNA and CDR2 YNFKEQ. The CDR3 is 15 amino acids. Trimming cost V 4 bases and J 4 bases; bases outside gene matches: 8. The CDR3 region is CASSRGQGTGYEQYF. DNA for the CDR3: TGTGCCAGCAGCCGCGGACAGGGGACTGGGTACGAGCAGTACTTC.

The chain joins TRBV19 to TRBJ2-1; 7 nucleotides match TRBD2. Germline CDR1 is LNHDA and CDR2 is SQIVND (reference sequence). The length of the CDR3 is 12 residues. V shed 5 bases and J 9 bases; nucleotides not matched to a gene: 4. The CDR3 spells CASSLGRVEQFF. CDR3 nucleotide sequence: TGTGCCAGTAGTTTAGGGAGGGTTGAGCAGTTCTTC.

This clone appeared once. The chain is built from TRBV5-1 and TRBJ2-2, with D unresolved. The germline V gene encodes CDR1 SGHRS and CDR2 YFSETQ. The CDR3 extends over 14 amino acids. The V end lost 0 bases, the J end lost 5 bases, and 8 bases lay between the germline ends. The CDR3 DNA reads as TGCGCCAGCAGCTTGGAAGTTGGAACCGGGGAGCTGTTTTTT. Encoded protein: CASSLEVGTGELFF.

The V call is TRBV11-2, the J call TRBJ1-1; no definite D call. The CDR3 contains 12 residues. Looked up from germline, CDR1 is SGHAT and CDR2 is FQNNGV. Trimming left V 2 bases short and J 5 bases short, with 6 bases between. CDR3 bases: TGTGCCAGCAGCTTACGAACGACTGAAGCTTTCTTT. It yields the protein CASSLRTTEAFF. The whole variable domain, filled in from reference TRBV11-2 and TRBJ1-1, reads EAGVAQSPRYKIIEKRQSVAFWCNPISGHATLYWYQQILGQGPKLLIQFQNNGVVDDSQLPKDRFSAERLKGVDSTLKIQPAKLEDSAVYLCASSLRTTEAFFGQGTRLTVV.

The chain recombines TRBV6-5 with TRBJ2-7, with TRBD1 matching over 8 bases. The V gene end was trimmed by 5 bases and the J gene end by 1 base; junction bases not matched to a gene: 7. The CDR3 is 15 amino acids. The germline V gene has CDR1 MNHEY and CDR2 SVGAGI. The CDR3 is CASSRPGQASYEQYF. The CDR3 region has the DNA TGTGCCAGCAGTCGGCCGGGACAGGCATCCTACGAGCAGTACTTC.

The V call is TRBV10-3, the J call TRBJ2-3; 7 bases match TRBD2. The CDR3 contains 12 residues. Germline V gene sequence: CDR1 ENHRY, CDR2 SYGVKD. Unmatched junction bases numbered 2, after V lost 7 bases and J lost 4 bases. CDR3 region: CAIKREADTQYF. In DNA form, the CDR3 reads TGTGCCATCAAACGGGAGGCAGATACGCAGTATTTT.

V is TRBV6-5 and J is TRBJ1-2, with D tentatively TRBD1 (6 bases). Germline V gene lookup returns CDR1 MNHEY and CDR2 SVGAGI. The V end lost 6 bases, the J end lost 2 bases, and 13 bases lay between the germline ends. The CDR3 runs to 14 residues. The CDR3 DNA reads TGTGCCAGCAGCCCAGGGGTAGGGAACTATGGCTACACCTTC. Amino acids: CASSPGVGNYGYTF.

Turning to this clone: Given a much more abundant clone one base away, this may be a read error. The chain couples TRBV29-1 to TRBJ2-5; D unresolved. Germline assignment: CDR1 SQVTM and CDR2 ANQGSEA. V lost 0 bases to trimming and J lost 6 bases, with 14 bases between them. CDR3 size: 14 residues. The CDR3 sequence: CSVEDSLSLQTQYF. CDR3 DNA sequence: TGCAGCGTTGAAGATAGTCTGAGTTTGCAGACCCAGTACTTC.

The chain is built from TRBV7-2 and TRBJ2-5; a possible D gene is TRBD1 (5 bases). The CDR3 spans 16 residues. Germline V lookup: CDR1 SGHTA, CDR2 FQGNSA. V dropped 5 bases and J dropped 4 bases, with 20 bases sitting between them. The CDR3 here is CASSPGIAQGGETQYF. The DNA of the CDR3 is TGTGCCAGCAGCCCAGGGATAGCCCAAGGTGGAGAGACCCAGTACTTC.

The chain has TRBV10-3 and TRBJ2-1; D remains unclear. CDR3 length: 14 residues. The germline V and J ends were trimmed by 4 bases and 4 bases, with 11 bases remaining between them. Germline V gives CDR1 ENHRY, CDR2 SYGVKD. CDR3 coding DNA: TGTGCCATCAGTGCGGACGACGGATACAATGAGCAGTTCTTC. This gives the protein CAISADDGYNEQFF.

V gene TRBV5-1 combines with J gene TRBJ2-7; 7 bases align to TRBD1. Trimming at V came to 1 base and at J to 5 bases, leaving 6 bases not matched to a gene. The CDR3 runs 14 residues. Per the germline V gene, CDR1 is SGHRS and CDR2 is YFSETQ. The DNA for the CDR3 is TGCGCCAGCAGCTTGACAGGGGAAATAGACGAGCAGTACTTC. This translates into CASSLTGEIDEQYF.

The chain couples TRBV4-3 to TRBJ2-1; 10 nucleotides match TRBD2. Per germline, CDR1 LGHNA and CDR2 YSLEER. J gave up 3 bases and V 0 bases, and 8 bases lay outside the gene matches. The CDR3 contains 18 residues. CDR3: CASSQETSGGAFYNEQFF. The CDR3 DNA follows: TGCGCCAGCAGCCAAGAAACCAGCGGGGGGGCCTTCTACAATGAGCAGTTCTTC.

The rearrangement links TRBV5-1 to TRBJ2-5; no clear D gene. Germline assignment: CDR1 SGHRS and CDR2 YFSETQ. V was shortened by 0 bases and J by 3 bases, with 6 bases between the two germline ends. CDR3 length: 13 residues. CDR3 in amino acids: CASSLALEETQYF. The CDR3 DNA is TGCGCCAGCAGCTTGGCCTTGGAAGAGACCCAGTACTTC.

The chain is built from TRBV28 and TRBJ2-7; 7 bases align to TRBD1. Trimming removed 5 bases from V and 11 bases from J; junction bases left unmatched: 15. Germline assignment: CDR1 MDHEN and CDR2 SYDVKM. This CDR3 spans 14 amino acids. CDR3 nucleotide sequence: TGTGCCAGCAGTCTCGGACAGGAGAGAGGGGTTGAGTACTTC. The encoded protein is CASSLGQERGVEYF.

The rearrangement links TRBV11-3 to TRBJ2-3; no reliable D call. In germline, CDR1 is SGHNT, CDR2 YENEEA. CDR3 length: 15 amino acids. The V end lost 1 base, the J end lost 0 bases, and 8 bases lay between the germline ends. This chain's CDR3 is CASSLGYSSTDTQYF. The CDR3 coding sequence is TGTGCCAGCAGCTTAGGATATTCGAGCACAGATACGCAGTATTTT.

This chain connects TRBV18 to TRBJ1-3, with D perhaps TRBD1 (5 bases). This CDR3 contains 13 residues. Germline CDR1 reads KGHSH; CDR2 reads LQKENI. V lost 7 bases to trimming and J lost 4 bases, with 11 bases between them. The CDR3 here is CASFTGQGNTIYF. CDR3 coding DNA: TGTGCCAGCTTCACCGGACAAGGAAACACCATATATTTT.

This clone has just a few counts. The V and J genes are TRBV4-3 and TRBJ1-5; D might be TRBD1 (6 bases). CDR3 length: 16 amino acids. Germline lookup yields CDR1 LGHNA and CDR2 YSLEER. Trimming left V 0 bases short and J 3 bases short, with 12 bases between. The CDR3 loop reads CASSQDWGRNNQPQHF. The CDR3 nucleotides read TGCGCCAGCAGCCAAGATTGGGGGCGGAACAATCAGCCCCAGCATTTT.